This is a list of T cell receptor beta chains from one sample in a study of blood T cell repertoires in COVID-19. Sequencing was performed with immunoSEQ multiplex PCR; in TCRdb, only in-frame clones are kept and a portion is missing. The sample shows about 390,000 clones, around nine tenths of them seen only once. Sequencing was carried out using PBMCs or T cells enriched from blood (not recorded which). The receptors shown here come from a woman in her forties or fifties who had recovered from COVID-19. Each CDR3 is given with its conserved first and last residue. Each record gives: CDR3 protein, clone size, V gene, J gene. Size values are once, few and many counts, or a class for expanded clones, and some rows have none.

CDR3 protein: CASSAPGTNTDTQYF; clone size: NA; V gene: TRBV5-4; J gene: TRBJ2-3
CDR3 protein: CASSFSGTGETQYF; clone size: NA; V gene: TRBV5-1; J gene: TRBJ2-5
CDR3 protein: CASSEGKGDSPLHF; clone size: NA; V gene: TRBV10-1; J gene: TRBJ1-6
CDR3 protein: CASSSTVGQTGHEQYF; clone size: once; V gene: TRBV21-1; J gene: TRBJ2-7
CDR3 protein: CASSQVGGDYGYTF; clone size: few; V gene: TRBV3-1/TRBV3-2; J gene: TRBJ1-2
CDR3 protein: CSVGHFTGELFF; clone size: NA; V gene: TRBV29-1; J gene: TRBJ2-2
CDR3 protein: CASSQAGSYGYTF; clone size: NA; V gene: TRBV3-1/TRBV3-2; J gene: TRBJ1-2
CDR3 protein: CASGRLTAKEQYF; clone size: NA; V gene: TRBV12-3/TRBV12-4; J gene: TRBJ2-7
CDR3 protein: CATRQGRNQPQHF; clone size: NA; V gene: TRBV15; J gene: TRBJ1-5
CDR3 protein: CASSVGDWNQPQHF; clone size: NA; V gene: TRBV9; J gene: TRBJ1-5
CDR3 protein: CASSVGKQVSNQPQHF; clone size: NA; V gene: TRBV9; J gene: TRBJ1-5
CDR3 protein: CASSIDGGSYEQYF; clone size: once; V gene: TRBV19; J gene: TRBJ2-7
CDR3 protein: CASSQGGLNYGYTF; clone size: NA; V gene: TRBV3-1/TRBV3-2; J gene: TRBJ1-2
CDR3 protein: CAWSVVQGWTEAFF; clone size: NA; V gene: TRBV30; J gene: TRBJ1-1
CDR3 protein: CASSYSNPAVGNGYTF; clone size: NA; V gene: TRBV6-5; J gene: TRBJ1-2
CDR3 protein: CASFGQENTEAFF; clone size: NA; V gene: TRBV5-1; J gene: TRBJ1-1